This T cell receptor beta chain was captured in a study of radiotherapy plus CTLA-4 blockade in lung cancer. Study observations and caveats: Peripheral blood showed expansion of tumor-derived TCR clones after radiotherapy and ipilimumab.

As regards this clone: What it binds is unknown.

Using immunoSEQ multiplex PCR, the repertoire was profiled, and TCRdb retains in-frame clones only, with some absent. The sample includes about 97,000 clones, roughly 74% seen only once; the top ten take roughly 3.1%. This CDR3 region has 13 residues. Germline V gives CDR1 SGHRS, CDR2 YFSETQ. V was clipped by 4 bases and J by 1 base, with 8 bases between them. The chain combines TRBV5-1 with TRBJ1-1; D may be TRBD1 (6 bases). The receptor comes from a human donor with non-small cell lung cancer who had a partial response to radiotherapy plus ipilimumab. Some clones in this sample may be carry-over from other donors' samples. The material was peripheral blood, obtained from a patient treated with radiotherapy plus ipilimumab. For the CDR3, the DNA is TGCGCCAGCAGCCGGACAGAGAACACTGAAGCTTTCTTT. It encodes CASSRTENTEAFF.